These T cell receptor beta chains were read from a single sample in a study of T cell repertoires and HLA-DP antigens. Method: immunoSEQ multiplex PCR; TCRdb's copy keeps in-frame clones and lacks some. The sample yields approximately 86,000 clones, 86% seen once. Their antigens remain unidentified. Sequencing used CD4+ T cells from PBMCs. These receptors were collected from a man aged 50 to 60 in good health and CMV-seronegative. CDR3s include the opening cysteine and the closing phenylalanine or tryptophan. A D gene is named only where the DNA matches it firmly. Rows give clone size only sometimes, using once, few, many, or a class for an expanded clone.

abundance	v_gene	j_gene	d_gene	CDR3aa	CDR3nt
.	TRBV5-4	TRBJ2-5	.	CASSLWAGLETQYF	TGTGCCAGCAGCTTGTGGGCTGGACTAGAGACCCAGTACTTC
.	TRBV7-2	TRBJ1-1	TRBD1	CASSFGSNRGTEAFF	TGTGCCAGCAGCTTTGGTTCAAACAGGGGCACTGAAGCTTTCTTT
.	TRBV2	TRBJ2-5	TRBD1	CASRLGTGDRGTQYF	TGTGCCAGCAGGCTAGGGACAGGAGATCGGGGGACCCAGTACTTC
once	TRBV5-1	TRBJ2-5	TRBD2	CASGLTSGQETQYF	TGCGCCAGCGGACTGACTAGCGGCCAAGAGACCCAGTACTTC
once	TRBV15	TRBJ2-7	.	CATSPTGARGHHEQYF	TGTGCCACCAGCCCCACAGGGGCGCGGGGTCATCACGAGCAGTACTTC
.	TRBV6-1	TRBJ1-1	TRBD1	CASSEVSRGLLNTEAFF	TGTGCCAGCAGTGAAGTTAGCAGGGGGCTTTTGAACACTGAAGCTTTCTTT
.	TRBV4-1	TRBJ1-6	.	CASSQDPAQSHNSPLHF	TGCGCCAGCAGCCAAGATCCGGCACAGTCACATAATTCACCCCTCCACTTT
.	TRBV7-2	TRBJ2-1	.	CASTPTGGRNNEQFF	TGTGCCAGCACCCCTACCGGGGGTCGAAACAATGAGCAGTTCTTC
.	TRBV19	TRBJ2-3	TRBD1	CASSPLTGSTDTQYF	TGTGCCAGTTCTCCTTTGACAGGGAGCACAGATACGCAGTATTTT
.	TRBV2	TRBJ2-5	.	CASSEAEDGQETQYF	TGTGCCAGCAGTGAAGCGGAGGACGGCCAAGAGACCCAGTACTTC
.	TRBV19	TRBJ2-5	TRBD2	CATSGGLRETQYF	TGTGCCACTAGCGGGGGTTTGAGAGAGACCCAGTACTTC
once	TRBV2	TRBJ2-5	.	CASRLRGTAETQYF	TGTGCCAGCAGGTTACGGGGGACCGCGGAGACCCAGTACTTC
.	TRBV7-2	TRBJ1-2	.	CASSLAHRTGYGYTF	TGTGCCAGCAGCTTAGCGCACAGAACCGGCTATGGCTACACCTTC
.	TRBV5-1	TRBJ1-2	TRBD1	CASSLEGQGYTF	TGCGCCAGCAGCTTAGAGGGACAGGGCTACACCTTC
.	TRBV4-1	TRBJ2-2	.	CASTPAWGSGELFF	TGCGCCAGCACTCCTGCGTGGGGCTCCGGGGAGCTGTTTTTT
.	TRBV4-2	TRBJ1-3	.	CASSQDFGDSGNTIYF	TGTGCCAGCAGCCAAGATTTTGGGGACTCTGGAAACACCATATATTTT